These 23 T cell receptor beta chains were sequenced from one sample in a study of blood T cell repertoires in COVID-19. Only in-frame clones appear in the TCRdb table, and some are missing; sequencing was by immunoSEQ multiplex PCR. The sample records approximately 240,000 clones, around 82% being singletons. Input material: peripheral blood. The receptors come from an elderly woman with active or convalescent COVID-19.

The chain joins TRBV29-1 to TRBJ1-1; D remains ambiguous. Germline values: CDR1 SQVTM, CDR2 ANQGSEA. Between the trimmed V and J ends, which lost 3 bases and 1 base, there was a span of 6 bases. The CDR3 has 12 residues. The chain's CDR3 is CSVDNGNTEAFF. For the CDR3, the DNA is TGCAGCGTTGATAACGGGAACACTGAAGCTTTCTTT.

V gene TRBV5-1 combines with J gene TRBJ2-3, with D maybe TRBD1 (5 bases). Germline V gene sequence: CDR1 SGHRS, CDR2 YFSETQ. The CDR3 covers 15 residues. The V end lost 3 bases, the J end lost 5 bases, and 16 bases lay between the germline ends. The DNA for the CDR3 is TGCGCCAGCAGCTCCCCAGGGCTTGCAGGAGATACGCAGTATTTT. Translating gives CASSSPGLAGDTQYF.

This clone has only one observation. This chain connects TRBV28 to TRBJ2-2, with a weak D call TRBD2 (5 bases). The CDR3 consists of 13 residues. V lost 6 bases and J lost 6, with 11 bases in between. Germline CDR1 is MDHEN and CDR2 is SYDVKM. Here the CDR3 reads CASRLTSPGELFF. In DNA form, the CDR3 reads TGTGCCAGCAGGCTCACTAGTCCCGGGGAGCTGTTTTTT.

The chain uses TRBV5-6 and TRBJ2-1, with D unclear. CDR3 length equals 13 residues. In germline, CDR1 is SGHDT, CDR2 YYEEEE. V was clipped by 0 bases and J by 3 bases, with 4 bases between them. CDR3 nucleotide sequence: TGTGCCAGCAGCTTGGAGCACTACAATGAGCAGTTCTTC. Encoded protein: CASSLEHYNEQFF.

The genes are TRBV7-8 and TRBJ1-4; D gene ambiguous. The CDR3 sequence is 12 residues long. Germline CDR1 is SGHVS and CDR2 is FQNEAQ. V was cut by 1 base and J by 11 bases, with 8 bases left in between. The CDR3 sequence is CASSLDEGKLFF. CDR3 sequence (DNA): TGTGCCAGCAGCTTAGATGAGGGCAAACTGTTTTTT. The full variable domain, with the rest looked up from reference TRBV7-8 and TRBJ1-4, is GAGVSQSPRYKVAKRGQDVALRCDPISGHVSLFWYQQALGQGPEFLTYFQNEAQLDKSGLPSDRFFAERPEGSVSTLKIQRTQQEDSAVYLCASSLDEGKLFFGSGTQLSVL.

The chain carries TRBV12-5 and TRBJ1-1; 7 nucleotides line up with TRBD1. Germline loops: CDR1 LGHNT, CDR2 FRNRAP. This CDR3 is 12 amino acids long. The junction had 1 base not matched to a gene; V was cut back by 5 bases and J by 4 bases. The CDR3 region has the DNA TGTGCTAGTGGTCCAGGGGGCACTGAAGCTTTCTTT. Protein: CASGPGGTEAFF.

V gene TRBV18 combines with J gene TRBJ1-5; D gene uncertain. Trimming shortened V by 3 bases and J by 1 base, and 7 bases separated the two germline ends. This CDR3 has 14 amino acids. Germline V gives CDR1 KGHSH, CDR2 LQKENI. CDR3: CASSPQSSNQPQHF. CDR3 sequence (DNA): TGTGCCAGCTCACCGCAAAGCAGCAATCAGCCCCAGCATTTT. Drawing the rest from reference TRBV18 and TRBJ1-5, the complete variable domain is NAGVMQNPRHLVRRRGQEARLRCSPMKGHSHVYWYRQLPEEGLKFMVYLQKENIIDESGMPKERFSAEFPKEGPSILRIQQVVRGDSAAYFCASSPQSSNQPQHFGDGTRLSIL.

The gene calls are TRBV2 and TRBJ1-2; 7 nucleotides align to TRBD1. The ends lost 6 bases at V and 3 bases at J; junction bases unmatched: 4. Germline V gene data show CDR1 as SNHLY and CDR2 as FYNNEI. The CDR3 contains 13 residues. CDR3 bases: TGTGCCAGCAGGGGGGACAGAGACTATGGCTACACCTTC. It is translated as CASRGDRDYGYTF.

The chain has TRBV5-8 and TRBJ1-5; D gene unclear. V was clipped by 1 base and J by 4 bases, with 9 bases between them. CDR1 is SGHTS, CDR2 YDEGEE, per germline. The CDR3 has 14 amino acids. The CDR3 DNA is TGTGCCAGCAGCTTGATCCAGTTAAATCAGCCCCAGCATTTT. Its translation is CASSLIQLNQPQHF.

This chain uses TRBV3-1 (or the pseudogene TRBV3-2) with TRBJ1-1; tentatively, D is TRBD1 (5 bases). The V and J ends lost 4 bases and 4 bases respectively, with 10 bases between them. Germline V CDR1 and CDR2: LGHDT, YNNKEL (reference sequence). The CDR3 totals 13 residues. CDR3 loop: CASSLQGTTEAFF. The CDR3 bases are TGTGCCAGCAGCCTGCAGGGAACCACTGAAGCTTTCTTT.

The rearrangement links TRBV18 to TRBJ2-2, with TRBD2 matching over 10 bases. V shed 5 bases, J shed 11 bases, and the junction held 11 bases outside the gene matches. The CDR3 runs 15 residues. Germline CDR1 and CDR2: KGHSH and LQKENI. CDR3 loop: CASSFQSGLAAELFF. CDR3 in DNA: TGTGCCAGCTCATTCCAAAGCGGACTAGCGGCTGAGCTGTTTTTT.

The chain couples TRBV27 to TRBJ2-7, with D perhaps TRBD1 (6 bases). V was cut by 4 bases and J by 4 bases, with 8 bases left in between. The CDR3 extends over 12 amino acids. From germline, CDR1 is MNHEY and CDR2 SMNVEV (reference sequence). The CDR3 here is CASSSTGYEQYF. Written as DNA, the CDR3 is TGTGCCAGCAGTTCGACAGGATACGAGCAGTACTTC.

The chain couples TRBV6-1 to TRBJ1-6; no definite D call. Germline V gene sequence: CDR1 MNHNS, CDR2 SASEGT. This CDR3 contains 15 residues. Trimming shortened V by 0 bases and J by 8 bases, and 11 bases separated the two germline ends. CDR3 bases: TGTGCCAGCAGTGAAGCAGTGGGTGGGCATTCACCCCTCCACTTT. Its translation is CASSEAVGGHSPLHF.

The chain combines TRBV6-1 with TRBJ2-4; 7 nucleotides agree with TRBD1. The CDR3 covers 14 residues. Germline V gene sequence: CDR1 MNHNS, CDR2 SASEGT. With V trimmed by 0 bases and J by 6 bases, 2 bases remained unmatched. The DNA for the CDR3 is TGTGCCAGCAGTGAAGCGCCAGGGGGAAACATTCAGTACTTC. This codes for CASSEAPGGNIQYF.

This chain connects TRBV5-1 to TRBJ2-1; TRBD1 is a possible D gene (6 bases). Germline V gene lookup returns CDR1 SGHRS and CDR2 YFSETQ. The CDR3 runs 14 residues. V lost 3 bases and J lost 9, with 16 bases in between. The CDR3 reads CASSWAQGLGEQFF. The CDR3 nucleotides are TGCGCCAGCAGCTGGGCACAGGGATTGGGTGAGCAGTTCTTC.

The chain couples TRBV6-4 to TRBJ2-7; 8 nucleotides agree with TRBD1. CDR1 and CDR2 (germline): MRHNA, SNTAGT. V dropped 5 bases and J dropped 0; count of bases not matched to a gene: 6. The CDR3 covers 15 residues. Here the CDR3 DNA reads TGTGCCAGCAGTCCTCAAGGACAGGGCTCCTACGAGCAGTACTTC. Protein: CASSPQGQGSYEQYF.

This chain joins TRBV7-2 and TRBJ2-7; weak D call: TRBD2 (6 bases). Germline V gene sequence: CDR1 SGHTA, CDR2 FQGNSA. The ends were cut back, 5 bases at V and 3 bases at J, with 17 bases in the middle. This CDR3 has 15 amino acids. This CDR3 reads CASSLRVSGDYEQYF. CDR3 DNA: TGTGCCAGCAGCCTCAGGGTTAGCGGAGACTACGAGCAGTACTTC.

V is TRBV28 and J is TRBJ1-4; TRBD1 agrees at 8 bases. This CDR3 is 15 amino acids long. Per the germline V gene, CDR1 is MDHEN and CDR2 is SYDVKM. Trimming cost V 6 bases and J 3 bases; bases outside gene matches: 6. The CDR3 here is CASRIVRGPNEKLFF. CDR3 in DNA: TGTGCCAGCAGGATTGTCAGGGGGCCTAATGAAAAACTGTTTTTT.

The chain employs TRBV28 and TRBJ2-7; TRBD2 matches at 8 bases. Germline CDR1 reads MDHEN; CDR2 reads SYDVKM. This CDR3 is built from 14 residues. J gave up 0 bases and V 8 bases, and 6 bases lay outside the gene matches. The CDR3 region has the DNA TGTGCCAGCCTTAGCGGGATCCCCTCCTACGAGCAGTACTTC. This translates into CASLSGIPSYEQYF.

V and J are TRBV5-1 and TRBJ2-1, with D possibly TRBD2 on 6 matching bases. This CDR3 region has 15 residues. Germline values: CDR1 SGHRS, CDR2 YFSETQ. Trimming pared 3 bases from V and 0 bases from J, leaving 10 bases between. CDR3 amino acids: CASSSLAFSYNEQFF. In nucleotides, the CDR3 is TGCGCCAGCAGCTCCCTAGCGTTCTCCTACAATGAGCAGTTCTTC. The full variable domain, its missing parts supplied by reference TRBV5-1 and TRBJ2-1, is KAGVTQTPRYLIKTRGQQVTLSCSPISGHRSVSWYQQTPGQGLQFLFEYFSETQRNKGNFPGRFSGRQFSNSRSEMNVSTLELGDSALYLCASSSLAFSYNEQFFGPGTRLTVL.

This chain uses TRBV5-4 with TRBJ1-2; weak D call: TRBD1 (5 bases). The CDR3 runs to 13 residues. Trimming stripped 3 bases from V and 6 bases from J, with 12 bases between. Germline V gene sequence: CDR1 SGHNT, CDR2 YYREEE (reference sequence). DNA for the CDR3: TGTGCCAGCAGCTCCGACAGACAGAATGGCTACACCTTC. It is translated as CASSSDRQNGYTF.

The rearrangement links TRBV6-4 to TRBJ1-5, with D possibly being TRBD1 (6 bases). Germline loops: CDR1 MRHNA, CDR2 SNTAGT. The V end lost 2 bases, the J end lost 1 base, and 12 bases lay between the germline ends. The length of the CDR3 is 16 residues. The CDR3 reads CASSDTERGSNQPQHF. The DNA of the CDR3 is TGTGCCAGCAGTGACACAGAAAGGGGGAGCAATCAGCCCCAGCATTTT.

The chain couples TRBV5-1 to TRBJ2-6, with D possibly matching TRBD1 (5 bases). Trimming took 1 base from V and 0 from J, leaving 11 bases between them. The CDR3 loop spans 17 amino acids. Germline V CDR1 and CDR2: SGHRS, YFSETQ. In DNA form, the CDR3 reads TGCGCCAGCAGCTTGAGACAGACCATCTCTGGGGCCAACGTCCTGACTTTC. Protein product: CASSLRQTISGANVLTF.